The TCR beta chain under discussion was sequenced for a study of blood T cell repertoires in COVID-19. Clones were sequenced by immunoSEQ multiplex PCR, and TCRdb holds only the in-frame ones, with some missing. This table holds nearly 250,000 clones, more than 75% found once. The CDR3 is 13 amino acids. With 0 bases removed from V and 7 bases from J, the gap between germline ends came to 7 bases. The germline V gene has CDR1 ENHRY and CDR2 SYGVKD. Regarding this clone: The same CDR3 can be traced to other DNA sequences in this sample.

The material sequenced was peripheral blood. The TCR sequence derives from a woman aged 80 or over with COVID-19, enrolled during active disease. The J gene is TRBJ2-1, the V gene TRBV10-3; D is ambiguous. The CDR3 protein is CAISESVENEQFF. Written as DNA, the CDR3 is TGTGCCATCAGTGAGTCGGTAGAAAATGAGCAGTTCTTC.